Shown below are 12 T cell receptor beta chains from a single sample sequenced in a study of T cells expressing NK-cell markers. Each CDR3 protein gets one entry in TCRdb, which reprocessed the 5' RACE reads and gives no DNA. In all, the sample yields roughly 420,000 distinct CDR3 sequences. The sequenced sample was blood T cells: a sorted CD56 or NKG2C T cell subset, CD4+ or CD8+ T cells, or bulk PBMC T cells (not recorded which). The origin of the receptors is a woman between 18 and 69 years old in good health.

This chain connects TRBV20-1 to TRBJ1-2; the TCRdb D gene call, TRBD1, has no DNA to confirm it. CDR3 length: 15 residues. Germline V gene lookup returns CDR1 DFQATT and CDR2 SNEGSKA (reference sequence). This chain's CDR3 is CSARGRGDGNYGYTF.

The rearrangement joins TRBV6-5 to TRBJ2-2; no DNA is available, so the TRBD2 call from TCRdb remains unchecked. The CDR3 is 16 residues long. Germline assignment: CDR1 MNHEY and CDR2 SVGAGI. CDR3 protein: CASSSASGGYTGELFF.

CDR3 protein: CSVPVGNGELFF. The V and J genes are TRBV29-1 and TRBJ2-2; the TCRdb call, TRBD1, lacks DNA for checking. This CDR3 spans 12 amino acids. Per the germline V gene, CDR1 is SQVTM and CDR2 is ANQGSEA.

This chain uses TRBV7-8 with TRBJ2-7; TCRdb designates TRBD2, a call that cannot be tested without DNA. The CDR3 runs to 17 residues. CDR1 and CDR2 (germline): SGHVS, FQNEAQ. The CDR3 loop reads CASSPRHSSGLFYEQYF. The full variable domain, with the rest looked up from reference TRBV7-8 and TRBJ2-7, is GAGVSQSPRYKVAKRGQDVALRCDPISGHVSLFWYQQALGQGPEFLTYFQNEAQLDKSGLPSDRFFAERPEGSVSTLKIQRTQQEDSAVYLCASSPRHSSGLFYEQYFGPGTRLTVT.

The V call is TRBV18, the J call TRBJ2-3; TCRdb lists TRBD2, though no DNA is available to test this call. The CDR3 covers 12 residues. Per germline, CDR1 KGHSH and CDR2 LQKENI. CDR3 amino acids: CASSPAGLTQYF. Based on the CDR3 plus reference TRBV18 and TRBJ2-3, the full variable domain is NAGVMQNPRHLVRRRGQEARLRCSPMKGHSHVYWYRQLPEEGLKFMVYLQKENIIDESGMPKERFSAEFPKEGPSILRIQQVVRGDSAAYFCASSPAGLTQYFGPGTRLTVL.

This chain connects TRBV19 to TRBJ2-5. Looked up from germline, CDR1 is LNHDA and CDR2 is SQIVND (reference sequence). This CDR3 comprises 13 residues. The CDR3 loop reads CASSIGERETQYF.

J is TRBJ2-7 and V is TRBV14; TCRdb proposes TRBD1, but this gene call is untestable without DNA. Germline CDR1 and CDR2: SGHDN and FVKESK. This CDR3 has 14 residues. CDR3 region: CASSRGGLEYEQYF.

V and J are TRBV4-3 and TRBJ1-2. The germline V gene has CDR1 LGHNA and CDR2 YSLEER. The CDR3 length is 14 residues. The CDR3 region is CASSQDRHNYGYTF.

The V gene is TRBV5-1, the J gene TRBJ2-7; TCRdb names TRBD1, which stays unverified in the absence of DNA. This CDR3 contains 14 residues. Germline V lookup: CDR1 SGHRS, CDR2 YFSETQ. This chain's CDR3 is CASIPGDLYYEQYF. Full variable domain (remainder filled in from reference TRBV5-1 and TRBJ2-7): KAGVTQTPRYLIKTRGQQVTLSCSPISGHRSVSWYQQTPGQGLQFLFEYFSETQRNKGNFPGRFSGRQFSNSRSEMNVSTLELGDSALYLCASIPGDLYYEQYFGPGTRLTVT.

The rearrangement uses TRBV5-1 and TRBJ2-2. Germline values: CDR1 SGHRS, CDR2 YFSETQ. The CDR3 runs to 15 residues. The CDR3 region is CASSLETDLTGELFF.

The chain couples TRBV5-1 to TRBJ1-2; with no DNA, the TCRdb D assignment of TRBD1 cannot be verified. Germline values: CDR1 SGHRS, CDR2 YFSETQ. The CDR3 sequence is 18 residues long. The CDR3 sequence: CASSFGRPGEYANYGYTF.

V and J are TRBV29-1 and TRBJ1-1. CDR3 length equals 14 residues. Germline V gene data show CDR1 as SQVTM and CDR2 as ANQGSEA. The CDR3 here is CSVGFEAGGTEAFF.